This T cell receptor (beta chain) was sequenced for a study of chemoradiotherapy in HPV16-positive cancers. Overall study context: Candidate HPV-specific clones and shared TCR motifs came from two HPV16-positive patients.

Findings and caveats of the study: Candidate HPV-specific clones and E7-related TCR motifs grew in tumor during treatment. Functional assays defining HPV-specific T cells used only a couple of HPV16-positive patients.

Over chemoradiotherapy, repertoires were sampled more than once. Points on this clone: The antigen remains undetermined.

Generated by immunoSEQ multiplex PCR, the TCRdb table keeps only in-frame clones and is missing some. Of some 25,000 clones in the sample, 94% were seen once. Collection of the sample occurred from a patient who underwent chemoradiotherapy. The clonotype originates from a human donor with HPV-associated anogenital cancer.

The CDR3: CASSQDWTVSYEQYF. Written as DNA, the CDR3 is TGCGCCAGCAGCCAAGATTGGACAGTCTCCTACGAGCAGTACTTC. The chain employs TRBV4-3 and TRBJ2-7; tentative D call: TRBD1 (6 bases). Germline V lookup: CDR1 LGHNA, CDR2 YSLEER. The CDR3 has 15 residues. Trimming removed 0 bases at V and 0 bases at J, with 9 bases between.